This T cell receptor (beta chain) was captured by sequencing in a study of T cells in narcolepsy. In the study overall: Patients with NT1 or NT2 and healthy control donors were enrolled. Study conclusions and caveats: Blood of same and different patients, but not healthy controls, reportedly held recurring autoreactive clonotypes. Autoreactive HCRT-specific and TRIB2-specific clonotypes were marked in same-patient CSF-versus-blood CD4+ comparisons.

This CDR3 is built from 17 residues. From germline, CDR1 is MNHEY and CDR2 SMNVEV (reference sequence). The V segment lost 0 bases and the J segment 4 bases; nucleotides outside the gene matches: 6. The method was immunoSEQ multiplex PCR; TCRdb's version includes in-frame clones alone and lacks a portion of them. The profile covers some 33,000 clones, with roughly nine tenths appearing a single time and approximately 1.2% taken by the ten largest. This clone was seen once. Antigen unknown. This sequence originates from a human donor with narcolepsy. This chain uses TRBV27 with TRBJ2-3, with 11 bases that match TRBD2. The sample comprised CD45RA- memory CD4+ T cells from PBMCs. CDR3 residues: CASSLSTSGINADTQYF. The CDR3 nucleotides read TGTGCCAGCAGTTTATCGACTAGCGGGATAAATGCAGATACGCAGTATTTT.